The rows below give T cell receptor beta chains drawn from one sample of a study of blood T cell repertoires in COVID-19. Assay: immunoSEQ multiplex PCR; the TCRdb copy retains only in-frame clones and omits some. The sample contains approximately 440,000 clones, roughly 87% of which appear only once. Sample: PBMCs or T cells enriched from blood (not recorded which). The source of these receptors is a woman aged 18-29 years who had recovered from COVID-19. Both conserved end residues are trimmed from each CDR3. Expanded clones get a size class; other rows say once, few or many, or leave the size out.

v_call | clone_size | cdr3_aa
TRBV5-4 | many | ASSRGGEGSNQPQH
TRBV2 | few | ASTPHPNTEAF
TRBV21-1 | once | ASSKLPGPATEAF
TRBV3-1/TRBV3-2 | once | ASSRRGRGIDTQY
TRBV5-1 | NA | ASSNSQGNNEKLF
TRBV7-2 | NA | ASSLVSGGLSTDTQY
TRBV29-1 | NA | SSSRDTEAF
TRBV5-6 | NA | ASSLVPRDTNEQF
TRBV28 | NA | ASSFMGREGYT
TRBV11-2 | NA | ASSSLSPEQY
TRBV14 | NA | ASSQDGGLYEQY
TRBV5-1 | NA | ASSLETRDEQF
TRBV9 | NA | ASSVAGGVGGNTIY
TRBV30 | NA | ACAPLRDTQY
TRBV30 | NA | AWTGYNGGSYEQY
TRBV6-4 | NA | ASSKETGDQPQH
TRBV5-1 | NA | ASSLGPPEGAF
TRBV7-8 | NA | ATVDGTSGGVETQY
TRBV6-5 | NA | ASSLAGWAEQY
TRBV25-1 | NA | ASTHGQGDTIY
TRBV27 | NA | ATRGGGFYGYT
TRBV5-4 | NA | ASSTDRAVTEAF
TRBV30 | once | AWRGGSYEQY
TRBV28 | NA | ASSLSVPGKNYGYT
TRBV29-1 | NA | SASPPTGSGYGYT
TRBV11-2 | NA | ASSPGRGLDEKLF
TRBV11-2 | NA | ASTWMGHGHYEQY
TRBV18 | NA | ASSPPQQETQY
TRBV6-5 | NA | ASSSPVAGANYGYT
TRBV9 | NA | ASSPKTSGGTGELF
TRBV7-2 | NA | ASSLQGASNEQF
TRBV30 | NA | AWSVGGGELF
TRBV3-1/TRBV3-2 | NA | ASSQEGTGAHITLNTEAF
TRBV4-1 | NA | ASSQSDGGTEAF
TRBV12-3/TRBV12-4 | NA | ASSHTNSPLH
TRBV5-4 | NA | ASSSGGQSDTQY
TRBV4-1 | NA | ASSQVSQGSYEQY
TRBV5-1 | NA | ASRSRGQRYNEQF
TRBV5-1 | NA | ASSLDGGSNQPQH
TRBV3-1/TRBV3-2 | once | ASSHLRADTQY
TRBV5-6 | NA | ASSYGLYQETQY
TRBV29-1 | NA | SVGGRGESPGGYT
TRBV3-1/TRBV3-2 | NA | ASSHDRGYGYT
TRBV2 | NA | ASSVSGRGNTIY
TRBV5-1 | NA | ASSTSGDEQF
TRBV14 | NA | ASSQDRKSSYNSPLH
TRBV30 | many | AWSVSSSGGTNTQY
TRBV5-4 | NA | ASSPGLRTDDTQY
TRBV7-2 | NA | ASSLRPGIEEKLF
TRBV12-3/TRBV12-4 | NA | ASSRGLNYGYT
TRBV5-1 | NA | ASSLDPGDTQY
TRBV24-1 | NA | ATSVIGGDTQY
TRBV27 | NA | ATTSGGASDTQY
TRBV13 | NA | ASSPSPLAGAETQY
TRBV4-1 | NA | ASSQELRGGENEQF